This T cell receptor (beta chain) was captured in a study of molecular identifiers for immune sequencing clone quantification (dated by TCRdb to the late 2010s). A note on the overall study: For a replicate experiment, RNA from approximately 20,000 or 98,000 naive CD8 T cells was divided into five aliquots, and four of the five aliquots were sequenced. The study was a methods study using CD8 T cells to benchmark molecular-identifier clustering-based TCR repertoire sequencing (MIDCIRS) and TCR RNA copy counting.

Naive CD8 T cell libraries were made from approximately 22,000 to 940,000 sorted cells using 10%, 30% or 50% of purified RNA. On a BD FACSAria II, naive CD8 T cells were FACS-sorted as CD8+CD4-CCR7+CD45RA+ and collected into RLT Plus buffer. To test detection sensitivity, Jurkat RNA equivalent to under 12 TCR copies was spiked into samples of roughly 18,000-1,000,000 naive CD8 T cells. CD8 T cells were enriched with RosetteSep CD8+ T Cell Enrichment Cocktail and Ficoll-Paque, followed by ACK red cell lysis. The investigation overall reported the following: Modeling estimated 3 to 3.5 recovered TCR RNA copies per cell, compared with about 9.3 by digital PCR, which implies about 30% capture efficiency. When barcode sub-clustering was left out, chimeric consensus sequences inflated TCR diversity, with chimeras reaching as high as 47%. In CMV-specific effector cells, clones with more than 20 RNA copies contained over 98% of molecules, whereas in naive cells such clones contained under 1% of molecules. The sizes of highly expanded clones could end up underestimated when identical TCR molecules share a barcode. Spiked-in Jurkat TCR RNA (approximately 10 copies' worth), which is not part of the donor repertoire, was contained in the naive libraries. Even against a background of 850,000 to 1,000,000 naive CD8 T cells, spiked-in Jurkat TCR RNA amounting to a single cell's worth was reported to be detectable.

Receptor libraries were prepared by PCR. The instrument was a NextSeq 500. Bulk TCR libraries were made following a previously described method, with the TCR primers given in Table S5. Purification of total RNA was performed with the Qiagen AllPrep DNA/RNA kit. Before any analysis, reads coming from multiple sequencing runs of the same library were combined into one pool. The original pipeline was this. Reads were retained only if an exact TCR constant sequence was present, and the retained reads were trimmed to 150 nt and grouped according to their 12-nt molecular barcodes. Within each barcode group, reads were sub-clustered at a 15% Levenshtein threshold, and quality-weighted consensus sequences were built per RNA molecule. Non-functional sequences were excluded, and lower-count sequences lying one edit away from another sequence were also excluded. Barcode sub-clusters with fewer than 20% of the maximum read count were removed, based on fitting two negative binomial distributions. TCRdb redid the processing of the public reads, applying fastp at Q25 and MiXCR, and retained in-frame beta chains. All rows with the same CDR3 protein become a single entry with the most common DNA and genes. The V and J calls and clone size come from TCRdb's table, not from the authors' own analysis. For this sample there are nearly 650,000 distinct CDR3 sequences; 25% appear just once. 0.78% of the sample lies in the top ten.

This clonotype was counted between two and nine times. The antigen it recognizes is unknown. Per-base quality was not reported, and no clone a single base away is much larger than it. The CDR3 starts with the cysteine, ends with the phenylalanine, and has 18 residues. Of all the DNA, just the CDR3 is kept, 54 bases in frame from base 1. The germline V gene gives CDR1 as MGHRA and CDR2 as YSYEKL. Germline trimming: 4 bases from V, 4 bases from J; junction bases outside gene matches: 10. Recombination joined TRBV4-1 with TRBJ2-1, and 13 junction bases match TRBD2. The specimen was naive CD8+ T cells from blood, with Jurkat cell RNA spiked in. The cell subset or site label, as the study defines it: FACS-sorted CD8+CD4-CCR7+CD45RA+ naive T cells. The clonotype was recovered from a human donor in good health. Some libraries in this study had Jurkat cell RNA spiked in. The nucleotide sequence is given as TGCGCCAGCAGCCCTCGACTAGCGGGGGGCCGAATTTACAATGAGCAGTTCTTC. Translation gives CASSPRLAGGRIYNEQFF.